This paragraph covers one T cell receptor (beta chain) sequence. Assay: immunoSEQ multiplex PCR; the TCRdb copy retains only in-frame clones and omits some. The sample holds under 300,000 clones, 70% to 90% seen once. These data originate in a study of blood T cell repertoires in COVID-19. The V and J ends lost 5 bases and 0 bases, in that order; junction bases with no gene match: 10. Germline-derived CDR1 and CDR2 are MNHEY and SMNVEV (reference sequence). The CDR3 is made up of 16 amino acids. Input material: peripheral blood. The sequence came from a woman aged 25 to 39 with COVID-19, enrolled during active disease. The rearrangement uses TRBV27 and TRBJ2-7; 7 positions match TRBD1. The CDR3 sequence is CASSPSGTVFSYEQYF. The CDR3 nucleotides are TGTGCCAGCAGTCCGTCCGGGACAGTTTTCTCCTACGAGCAGTACTTC.